One and the same sample provided the 7 T cell receptor beta chains below, sequenced in a study of blood T cell dynamics during melanoma immunotherapy. Time point indicated: week 3, after first cycle of checkpoint inhibitor. The method was immunoSEQ multiplex PCR; TCRdb's version includes in-frame clones alone and lacks a portion of them. Of about 16,000 clones listed, around 88% are singletons. The sample in question was blood, obtained from a patient treated with checkpoint blockade. The receptors shown here come from a human donor with melanoma.

The chain recombines TRBV4-3 with TRBJ1-3; D call uncertain. This CDR3 comprises 16 residues. Germline V gene sequence: CDR1 LGHNA, CDR2 YSLEER. With 4 bases removed from V and 4 bases from J, the gap between germline ends came to 17 bases. CDR3 in amino acids: CASSPDFQVTGNTIYF. The CDR3 DNA reads TGCGCCAGCAGCCCAGATTTTCAGGTCACCGGAAACACCATATATTTT.

This chain uses TRBV7-9 with TRBJ2-5, with D possibly TRBD2 on 6 matching bases. Germline V gene lookup returns CDR1 SEHNR and CDR2 FQNEAQ (reference sequence). The length of the CDR3 is 14 residues. V was shortened by 8 bases and J by 5 bases, with 18 bases between the two germline ends. CDR3 residues: CASRPGLHRETQYF. DNA for the CDR3: TGTGCCAGCCGGCCGGGACTTCACCGGGAGACCCAGTACTTC.

Note on this clone: Its ends do not fully match the called genes, so a read error is possible. V usage is TRBV7-7 and J usage is TRBJ2-1, with 9 nucleotides matching TRBD1. Germline V gene data show CDR1 as SSHAT and CDR2 as FNYEAQ (reference sequence). The CDR3 is 15 residues long. In nucleotides, the CDR3 is TGTGCTAGCAGCTCTTCGCCCGGGACAGGGAATGAGCAGTTCTTC. It encodes CASSSSPGTGNEQFF.

The V gene is TRBV5-1, the J gene TRBJ2-2, with 13 bases lining up with TRBD2. V shed 1 base, J shed 5 bases, and the junction held 2 bases outside the gene matches. The CDR3 totals 16 residues. In germline, CDR1 is SGHRS, CDR2 YFSETQ. CDR3 protein: CASSLMGLAGTGELFF. The CDR3, as DNA: TGCGCCAGCAGCTTGATGGGACTAGCGGGAACCGGGGAGCTGTTTTTT.

The chain uses TRBV29-1 and TRBJ2-5, with a possible D match to TRBD2 (5 bases). CDR3 size: 15 residues. Trimming shortened V by 4 bases and J by 3 bases, and 18 bases separated the two germline ends. The germline V gene encodes CDR1 SQVTM and CDR2 ANQGSEA. DNA of the CDR3: TGCAGCGTTGTCGCGTTGGGGAGTGCAAAAGAGACCCAGTACTTC. Translated, it gives CSVVALGSAKETQYF.

This clone was seen a handful of times. This chain uses TRBV14 with TRBJ1-2; possible D gene TRBD1, 6 bases. V was cut by 1 base and J by 6 bases, with 12 bases left in between. Germline CDR1 reads SGHDN; CDR2 reads FVKESK. The CDR3 sequence is 14 residues long. Here the CDR3 reads CASSQVQGRDGYTF. Written as DNA, the CDR3 is TGTGCCAGCAGCCAAGTGCAGGGGAGGGATGGCTACACCTTC.

This clone was seen more than once but under ten times. The V call is TRBV18, the J call TRBJ1-1; 7 nucleotides line up with TRBD1. Germline values: CDR1 KGHSH, CDR2 LQKENI. The V gene end was trimmed by 2 bases and the J gene end by 4 bases; junction bases not matched to a gene: 10. The CDR3 covers 16 residues. CDR3 residues: CASSPRQGGTSTEAFF. As DNA, the CDR3 is TGTGCCAGCTCACCAAGACAGGGAGGGACCTCCACTGAAGCTTTCTTT.